The present TCR beta chain was sequenced within a study of cytomegalovirus exposure and HLA in healthy donors. Germline CDR1 reads SGHTA; CDR2 reads FQGNSA. The J segment lost 0 bases and the V segment lost 4 bases, leaving 3 bases of the junction unmatched. CDR3 length: 16 residues. Sequencing used immunoSEQ multiplex PCR; TCRdb keeps in-frame clones, though not all of them. This repertoire shows about 110,000 clones, about 85% found once; its top ten account for roughly 3%. The chain combines TRBV7-2 with TRBJ2-5; 12 positions agree with TRBD2. Sequenced material: PBMCs. The TCR was taken from a woman between 18 and 29 years old in good health and CMV-seronegative. In DNA, the CDR3 is TGTGCCAGCAGCTCCGGACTAGCGGGGTACCAAGAGACCCAGTACTTC. Amino acid sequence: CASSSGLAGYQETQYF.